This T cell receptor beta chain is drawn from a study of T cell responses to AZD1222 COVID-19 vaccine. The assay was immunoSEQ multiplex PCR, and TCRdb's table has in-frame clones only and misses some. The sample holds 95,000 to 110,000 clones; 90% are singletons and the top ten take 4.5% to 5.5%. The germline V gene encodes CDR1 LGHDT and CDR2 YNNKEL (reference sequence). CDR3 length: 16 residues. V gave up 4 bases and J gave up 5 bases, with 15 bases separating them. Regarding the study as a whole: Repertoire sampling was restricted to post-peak T cell response timepoints. Spike-specific TCR breadth and depth were elevated following two AZD1222 doses.

Note on this clone: Its antigen is not known.

The starting material was peripheral blood, obtained on day 0 of AZD1222 vaccination. The chain has TRBV3-1 (or the pseudogene TRBV3-2) and TRBJ1-6; D might be TRBD1 (5 bases). This receptor was identified in an adult in good health. The DNA for the CDR3 is TGTGCCAGCAGCCCCCTGGCGGGACGGAATAATTCACCCCTCCACTTT. This encodes CASSPLAGRNNSPLHF.